Listed below are T cell receptor beta chains from one sample, sequenced in a study of blood T cell repertoires in COVID-19. Assay: immunoSEQ multiplex PCR; the TCRdb copy retains only in-frame clones and omits some. The sample lists 350,000 to 450,000 clones, more than 85% occurring once. Sequenced sample: peripheral blood. All receptors derive from a human donor in a cohort sampled during active COVID-19. Each CDR3 is given with its conserved first and last residue. D genes are given only for firm matches. The size field is filled for only some rows; it gives once, few, many or a size class.

v_gene: TRBV19; j_gene: TRBJ1-1; d_gene: NA; abundance: NA; CDR3aa: CASSISRFDTEAFF; CDR3nt: TGTGCCAGTAGTATATCGCGGTTCGACACTGAAGCTTTCTTT
v_gene: TRBV5-1; j_gene: TRBJ1-4; d_gene: NA; abundance: NA; CDR3aa: CASSLDYATNEKLFF; CDR3nt: TGCGCCAGCAGCTTGGATTATGCAACTAATGAAAAACTGTTTTTT
v_gene: TRBV4-2; j_gene: TRBJ2-3; d_gene: TRBD2; abundance: NA; CDR3aa: CASSQDSSSGGDTQYF; CDR3nt: TGTGCCAGCAGCCAAGATTCGTCTAGCGGGGGGGATACGCAGTATTTT
v_gene: TRBV28; j_gene: TRBJ2-1; d_gene: TRBD1; abundance: once; CDR3aa: CASSPYRGLVSNEQFF; CDR3nt: TGTGCCAGCAGTCCCTACAGGGGGCTAGTATCCAATGAGCAGTTCTTC
v_gene: TRBV19; j_gene: TRBJ2-6; d_gene: NA; abundance: NA; CDR3aa: CASSTVVGANVLTF; CDR3nt: TGTGCCAGTAGCACAGTGGTCGGGGCCAACGTCCTGACTTTC
v_gene: TRBV5-1; j_gene: TRBJ2-5; d_gene: TRBD2; abundance: NA; CDR3aa: CASNRGDSGGQETQYF; CDR3nt: TGCGCCAGCAACCGGGGGGATAGCGGGGGCCAAGAGACCCAGTACTTC
v_gene: TRBV15; j_gene: TRBJ2-7; d_gene: TRBD2; abundance: NA; CDR3aa: CATSRDNPGLSYEQYF; CDR3nt: TGTGCCACCAGCAGGGACAATCCGGGACTAAGCTACGAGCAGTACTTC
v_gene: TRBV7-9; j_gene: TRBJ2-3; d_gene: TRBD2; abundance: NA; CDR3aa: CASSLGRGVASTDTQYF; CDR3nt: TGTGCCAGCAGCTTAGGGCGGGGGGTTGCTAGCACAGATACGCAGTATTTT
v_gene: TRBV6-5; j_gene: TRBJ1-2; d_gene: TRBD1; abundance: NA; CDR3aa: CASTATGLIDGYTF; CDR3nt: TGTGCCAGCACCGCGACAGGGCTCATTGATGGCTACACCTTC
v_gene: TRBV5-1; j_gene: TRBJ1-1; d_gene: NA; abundance: NA; CDR3aa: CASSMTDTEAFF; CDR3nt: TGCGCCAGCAGCATGACAGACACTGAAGCTTTCTTT
v_gene: TRBV30; j_gene: TRBJ1-1; d_gene: TRBD1; abundance: NA; CDR3aa: CAWGTGFDTEAFF; CDR3nt: TGTGCCTGGGGGACAGGTTTTGATACTGAAGCTTTCTTT
v_gene: TRBV28; j_gene: TRBJ1-2; d_gene: TRBD1; abundance: once; CDR3aa: CASAGTGYDYGYTF; CDR3nt: TGTGCCAGCGCCGGGACAGGGTACGACTATGGCTACACCTTC
v_gene: TRBV19; j_gene: TRBJ2-2; d_gene: NA; abundance: NA; CDR3aa: CASSIDLIMRAPLNTGELFF; CDR3nt: TGTGCCAGTAGTATAGATCTAATTATGAGGGCCCCCCTGAACACCGGGGAGCTGTTTTTT
v_gene: TRBV3-1/TRBV3-2; j_gene: TRBJ2-1; d_gene: TRBD2; abundance: NA; CDR3aa: CASSPPGWREGVYEQFF; CDR3nt: TGTGCCAGCAGCCCCCCGGGGTGGCGGGAGGGCGTCTACGAGCAGTTCTTC
v_gene: TRBV11-2; j_gene: TRBJ1-1; d_gene: NA; abundance: few; CDR3aa: CASSFSQGNTEAFF; CDR3nt: TGTGCCAGCAGCTTTTCGCAGGGGAACACTGAAGCTTTCTTT
v_gene: TRBV6-5; j_gene: TRBJ1-1; d_gene: NA; abundance: NA; CDR3aa: CASMVWGPNTEAFF; CDR3nt: TGTGCCAGCATGGTATGGGGCCCGAACACTGAAGCTTTCTTT
v_gene: TRBV6-5; j_gene: TRBJ1-5; d_gene: NA; abundance: few; CDR3aa: CASSRTQLNQPQHF; CDR3nt: TGTGCCAGCAGCCGGACACAGCTCAATCAGCCCCAGCATTTT
v_gene: TRBV9; j_gene: TRBJ1-4; d_gene: NA; abundance: few; CDR3aa: CASSASVGGLNEKLFF; CDR3nt: TGTGCCAGCAGCGCCTCTGTCGGGGGGCTGAATGAAAAACTGTTTTTT
v_gene: TRBV13; j_gene: TRBJ2-7; d_gene: TRBD2; abundance: NA; CDR3aa: CASSWGLAFHEQYF; CDR3nt: TGTGCCAGCAGCTGGGGACTAGCTTTCCACGAGCAGTACTTC
v_gene: TRBV30; j_gene: TRBJ2-2; d_gene: TRBD1; abundance: NA; CDR3aa: CAWSSGTASNTGELFF; CDR3nt: TGTGCCTGGAGTTCCGGGACAGCTTCGAACACCGGGGAGCTGTTTTTT
v_gene: TRBV9; j_gene: TRBJ1-3; d_gene: TRBD1; abundance: NA; CDR3aa: CASSGGQGRGNTIYF; CDR3nt: TGTGCCAGCAGCGGAGGACAGGGGCGAGGAAACACCATATATTTT
v_gene: TRBV7-8; j_gene: TRBJ2-1; d_gene: NA; abundance: NA; CDR3aa: CASSFRWELYNEQFF; CDR3nt: TGTGCCAGCAGCTTCAGGTGGGAGCTCTACAATGAGCAGTTCTTC
v_gene: TRBV4-1; j_gene: TRBJ2-7; d_gene: TRBD1; abundance: few; CDR3aa: CASSQAGTGEETRGEQYF; CDR3nt: TGCGCCAGCAGCCAGGCTGGGACAGGAGAAGAAACTAGAGGCGAGCAGTACTTC
v_gene: TRBV6-5; j_gene: TRBJ1-3; d_gene: NA; abundance: NA; CDR3aa: CASSYVGGNGNTIYF; CDR3nt: TGTGCCAGCAGTTACGTTGGCGGGAACGGAAACACCATATATTTT
v_gene: TRBV24-1; j_gene: TRBJ2-3; d_gene: NA; abundance: NA; CDR3aa: CATSRGFPSTDTQYF; CDR3nt: TGTGCCACCTCTCGAGGATTTCCTAGCACAGATACGCAGTATTTT
v_gene: TRBV28; j_gene: TRBJ2-1; d_gene: TRBD1; abundance: NA; CDR3aa: CASSLLVWDRVQVGEQFF; CDR3nt: TGTGCCAGCAGTTTATTGGTGTGGGACAGGGTTCAGGTGGGTGAGCAGTTCTTC
v_gene: TRBV7-8; j_gene: TRBJ2-7; d_gene: TRBD2; abundance: NA; CDR3aa: CASSLVGAGVVYEQYF; CDR3nt: TGTGCCAGCAGCTTAGTAGGGGCGGGAGTTGTCTACGAGCAGTACTTC
v_gene: TRBV11-2; j_gene: TRBJ2-7; d_gene: NA; abundance: NA; CDR3aa: CASSPWGERKPSYEQYF; CDR3nt: TGTGCCAGCAGCCCGTGGGGGGAACGAAAACCCTCCTACGAGCAGTACTTC
v_gene: TRBV25-1; j_gene: TRBJ1-3; d_gene: NA; abundance: NA; CDR3aa: CASSENSLSGNTIYF; CDR3nt: TGTGCCAGCAGTGAGAACTCCCTCTCTGGAAACACCATATATTTT
v_gene: TRBV10-3; j_gene: TRBJ2-5; d_gene: NA; abundance: NA; CDR3aa: CAISQGGETQYF; CDR3nt: TGTGCCATCAGTCAGGGTGGAGAGACCCAGTACTTC
v_gene: TRBV4-1; j_gene: TRBJ1-2; d_gene: TRBD1; abundance: NA; CDR3aa: CASSQDTGTGKGYTF; CDR3nt: TGCGCCAGCAGCCAAGATACCGGGACAGGGAAAGGCTACACCTTC
v_gene: TRBV6-5; j_gene: TRBJ1-2; d_gene: TRBD1; abundance: NA; CDR3aa: CASSSQGSRVGGYTF; CDR3nt: TGTGCCAGCAGTTCACAGGGGTCTCGAGTTGGCGGCTACACCTTC
v_gene: TRBV6-5; j_gene: TRBJ2-7; d_gene: NA; abundance: NA; CDR3aa: CASETYSYEQYF; CDR3nt: TGTGCCAGCGAGACTTACTCCTACGAGCAGTACTTC
v_gene: TRBV19; j_gene: TRBJ2-6; d_gene: NA; abundance: NA; CDR3aa: CASSIVVDSARANVLTF; CDR3nt: TGTGCCAGTAGTATAGTTGTCGACAGCGCGAGGGCCAACGTCCTGACTTTC
v_gene: TRBV11-1; j_gene: TRBJ2-5; d_gene: TRBD2; abundance: NA; CDR3aa: CASSLLLAGEETQYF; CDR3nt: TGTGCCAGCAGCTTACTCCTAGCGGGGGAAGAGACCCAGTACTTC
v_gene: TRBV10-3; j_gene: TRBJ2-7; d_gene: TRBD1; abundance: NA; CDR3aa: CAITRNRGSYEQYF; CDR3nt: TGTGCCATCACCAGGAACAGGGGGTCGTACGAGCAGTACTTC
v_gene: TRBV2; j_gene: TRBJ2-5; d_gene: NA; abundance: NA; CDR3aa: CASRRDQTLETQYF; CDR3nt: TGTGCCAGCAGGAGGGATCAAACGTTGGAGACCCAGTACTTC
v_gene: TRBV9; j_gene: TRBJ2-2; d_gene: TRBD2; abundance: NA; CDR3aa: CASSPQRGPGELFF; CDR3nt: TGTGCCAGCAGCCCGCAGCGGGGTCCGGGGGAGCTGTTTTTT
v_gene: TRBV7-9; j_gene: TRBJ1-1; d_gene: TRBD1; abundance: once; CDR3aa: CASSNRDRGENTEAFF; CDR3nt: TGTGCCAGCAGCAACCGGGACAGAGGAGAGAACACTGAAGCTTTCTTT
v_gene: TRBV6-5; j_gene: TRBJ1-6; d_gene: NA; abundance: NA; CDR3aa: CASTRGGNSPLHF; CDR3nt: TGTGCCAGCACAAGGGGAGGGAATTCACCCCTCCACTTT
v_gene: TRBV2; j_gene: TRBJ1-2; d_gene: TRBD1; abundance: NA; CDR3aa: CASIPRGAGGDGGYTF; CDR3nt: TGTGCCAGCATCCCGAGAGGGGCAGGGGGCGACGGTGGCTACACCTTC
v_gene: TRBV27; j_gene: TRBJ1-1; d_gene: NA; abundance: NA; CDR3aa: CASSFLPDTEAFF; CDR3nt: TGTGCCAGCTCCTTCCTACCGGACACTGAAGCTTTCTTT
v_gene: TRBV6-5; j_gene: TRBJ1-1; d_gene: TRBD1; abundance: NA; CDR3aa: CASTLGRGDTEAFF; CDR3nt: TGTGCCAGCACCCTAGGCAGGGGGGACACTGAAGCTTTCTTT
v_gene: TRBV6-2/TRBV6-3; j_gene: TRBJ2-3; d_gene: NA; abundance: NA; CDR3aa: CASSYGRETDTQYF; CDR3nt: TGTGCCAGCAGTTACGGTAGGGAGACAGATACGCAGTATTTT
v_gene: TRBV18; j_gene: TRBJ2-5; d_gene: NA; abundance: NA; CDR3aa: CASSPLTLAEETQYF; CDR3nt: TGTGCCAGCTCACCACTGACCCTAGCAGAGGAGACCCAGTACTTC
v_gene: TRBV6-1; j_gene: TRBJ2-3; d_gene: TRBD2; abundance: NA; CDR3aa: CASSEGGGRIGNTQYF; CDR3nt: TGTGCCAGCAGTGAAGGAGGCGGGAGAATTGGAAATACGCAGTATTTT
v_gene: TRBV30; j_gene: TRBJ1-5; d_gene: NA; abundance: NA; CDR3aa: CAWSVVPGQPQHF; CDR3nt: TGTGCCTGGAGTGTTGTCCCGGGTCAGCCCCAGCATTTT
v_gene: TRBV25-1; j_gene: TRBJ2-3; d_gene: NA; abundance: NA; CDR3aa: CASTGYGTDTQYF; CDR3nt: TGTGCCAGCACGGGGTATGGAACAGATACGCAGTATTTT
v_gene: TRBV19; j_gene: TRBJ1-4; d_gene: NA; abundance: NA; CDR3aa: CASSIYSNGVANEKLFF; CDR3nt: TGTGCCAGTAGTATCTATTCAAACGGGGTGGCTAATGAAAAACTGTTTTTT
v_gene: TRBV7-6; j_gene: TRBJ2-3; d_gene: NA; abundance: NA; CDR3aa: CASSPPRTTSHTQYF; CDR3nt: TGTGCCAGCAGCCCACCGCGAACTACCTCCCATACGCAGTATTTT
v_gene: TRBV30; j_gene: TRBJ2-1; d_gene: TRBD2; abundance: NA; CDR3aa: CAWRPLAGHNEQFF; CDR3nt: TGTGCCTGGCGACCACTAGCGGGACACAATGAGCAGTTCTTC
v_gene: TRBV5-1; j_gene: TRBJ2-3; d_gene: NA; abundance: NA; CDR3aa: CASSLEPPHRGLSGGPPDTQYF; CDR3nt: TGCGCCAGCAGCTTGGAGCCCCCCCACAGGGGTCTCTCGGGAGGGCCGCCAGATACGCAGTATTTT